The clone carrying this T cell receptor (beta chain) was observed a handful of times. Data came from immunoSEQ multiplex PCR; TCRdb stores just in-frame clones and leaves some out. In the table there are roughly 150,000 clones, 70% to 80% of which are singletons. This entry is derived from a study of blood T cell repertoires in COVID-19. Study-level information: Either two negative PCRs, clearance, or symptom resolution qualified Cohort 3 donors as recovered.

The CDR3 spans 13 residues. The germline V gene has CDR1 LNHDA and CDR2 SQIVND (reference sequence). Trimming cost V 4 bases and J 5 bases, with 11 bases left between them. The receptor comes from a woman in her sixties or seventies in a cohort exposed to, infected with or recovered from COVID-19 (not recorded which). This chain links TRBV19 with TRBJ2-5; no firm D call. The sample comprised PBMCs or T cells enriched from blood (not recorded which). CDR3 sequence reads: CASSTLVGETQYF. The CDR3 nucleotides are TGTGCCAGTAGTACCCTGGTCGGGGAGACCCAGTACTTC.